This T cell receptor (beta chain) is from a study of OX40 agonist ivuxolimab in advanced cancers. As for the study in general: Patients enrolled in dose escalation were diagnosed with hepatocellular carcinoma, melanoma, renal cell or head and neck cancer. Mean age approximately 61 years, range about 20 to 90; 82.7% male.

The CDR3 length is 12 residues. Trimming stripped 6 bases from V and 5 bases from J, with 11 bases between. The V gene's germline CDR1 is MNHEY and CDR2 SVGAGI. Whole-study results and caveats: Partial responders at 0.1-3.0 mg/kg had among the lowest clonal expansion. Expanded clones were, on average, more numerous among CD8+ T cells than CD4+.

Generated by immunoSEQ multiplex PCR, the TCRdb table keeps only in-frame clones and is missing some. The table shows more than 9,000 clones, with nearly 80% occurring only once. Of note for this clone: Its antigen is not known.

The genes are TRBV6-5 and TRBJ2-7; D gene unclear. The sequence derives from an adult with an advanced solid tumor such as melanoma, head and neck, liver or kidney cancer. This specimen consisted of CD4+ or CD8+ T cells sorted from blood, obtained in a trial of the OX40 agonist ivuxolimab. For the CDR3, the DNA is TGTGCCAGCAGCTTAGTTACTAACGAGCAGTACTTC. Its protein product is CASSLVTNEQYF.